Following are 11 T cell receptor beta chains from one sample sequenced in a study of blood T cell repertoires in COVID-19. Using immunoSEQ multiplex PCR, the repertoire was profiled, and TCRdb retains in-frame clones only, with some absent. The data hold some 100,000 clones, with 90% observed a single time. Sequencing input: peripheral blood. The receptors here all came from a human donor in a cohort sampled during active COVID-19.

V usage is TRBV19 and J usage is TRBJ1-4; the match to TRBD1 covers 9 bases. CDR3 length equals 14 residues. Germline V CDR1 and CDR2: LNHDA, SQIVND (reference sequence). Germline trimming cut 8 bases from V and 6 bases from J; bases unmatched to any gene: 7. CDR3 sequence (DNA): TGTGCCAGTCGATCGGGACAGGGTTATGAAAAACTGTTTTTT. Its translation: CASRSGQGYEKLFF. Supplemented by reference TRBV19 and TRBJ1-4, the full variable domain reads DGGITQSPKYLFRKEGQNVTLSCEQNLNHDAMYWYRQDPGQGLRLIYYSQIVNDFQKGDIAEGYSVSREKKESFPLTVTSAQKNPTAFYLCASRSGQGYEKLFFGSGTQLSVL.

CDR3 DNA: TGTGCCAGCTCACCGGTACAGGGCTACGAGCAGTACTTC. This gives the protein CASSPVQGYEQYF. V gene TRBV18 combines with J gene TRBJ2-7; TRBD1 might be the D (6 bases). The V end lost 3 bases, the J end lost 3 bases, and 9 bases lay between the germline ends. CDR1 KGHSH and CDR2 LQKENI come from the germline V gene. The CDR3 consists of 13 residues.

V and J are TRBV7-6 and TRBJ2-1; TRBD2 matches 8 bases. CDR1 and CDR2 (germline): SGHVS, FNYEAQ. V was clipped by 1 base and J by 0 bases; unmatched bases: 5. The length of the CDR3 is 17 residues. The CDR3 sequence: CASSLGGSGSSYNEQFF. As DNA, the CDR3 is TGTGCCAGCAGCTTAGGAGGAAGCGGGAGCTCCTACAATGAGCAGTTCTTC.

The DNA of the CDR3 is TGTGCCACCAATCTAGGACAGAGATTTTATGGCTACACCTTC. Amino acids: CATNLGQRFYGYTF. This chain uses TRBV28 with TRBJ1-2; D perhaps matches TRBD1 (6 bases). V shed 10 bases and J shed 5 bases, with 20 bases lying between them. This CDR3 contains 14 residues. Germline V CDR1 and CDR2: MDHEN, SYDVKM.

The chain couples TRBV28 to TRBJ1-1; D is undetermined. V was pared by 10 bases and J by 0 bases, with 18 bases between. This CDR3 has 15 amino acids. Germline V gene sequence: CDR1 MDHEN, CDR2 SYDVKM. The CDR3 DNA is TGTGCCATTAGGGAGGGAATAGGAATGAACACTGAAGCTTTCTTT. It yields the protein CAIREGIGMNTEAFF.

This chain uses TRBV9 with TRBJ2-3, with TRBD2 matching 12 bases. CDR1 SGDLS and CDR2 YYNGEE come from the germline V gene. V lost 1 base and J lost 4; bases outside the gene matches: 4. CDR3 size: 16 residues. The CDR3 DNA follows: TGTGCCAGCAGCGTACTTTCTAGCGGGGGGGCAGATACGCAGTATTTT. Its translation is CASSVLSSGGADTQYF.

This chain connects TRBV21-1 to TRBJ2-7; the table's D call, TRBD1, was not checked against the DNA. TRBV21-1 constitutes a pseudogene. This CDR3 is 14 amino acids long. CDR3 loop: CASSTTSTPYEQYF. The CDR3 DNA follows: TGTGCCAGCAGCACGACATCCACTCCCTACGAGCAGTACTTC.

This chain links TRBV7-2 with TRBJ2-1, with 7 bases lining up with TRBD2. The CDR3 runs to 15 residues. J gave up 9 bases and V 0 bases, and 8 bases lay outside the gene matches. Germline V CDR1 and CDR2: SGHTA, FQGNSA. CDR3 sequence: CASSLAGSGRVEQFF. The CDR3 DNA sequence: TGTGCCAGCAGCTTAGCGGGTAGCGGGCGCGTTGAGCAGTTCTTC.

V gene TRBV28 combines with J gene TRBJ1-2; D ambiguous. The germline V and J ends were trimmed by 5 bases and 0 bases, with 7 bases remaining between them. Germline V CDR1 and CDR2: MDHEN, SYDVKM. There are 13 residues in the CDR3. The CDR3 region is CASSSLANYGYTF. The CDR3 region has the DNA TGTGCCAGCAGTAGCTTAGCTAACTATGGCTACACCTTC.

The J gene is TRBJ1-2, the V gene TRBV28; TRBD1 aligns across 9 bases. The CDR3 runs 14 residues. Germline V gives CDR1 MDHEN, CDR2 SYDVKM. After removal of 2 bases from V and 5 bases from J, the junction contained 3 bases not matched to a gene. CDR3 bases: TGTGCCAGCAGTTTACTACAGGGGGCATATGGCTACACCTTC. It yields the protein CASSLLQGAYGYTF.

The chain uses TRBV5-1 and TRBJ2-4; TRBD1 aligns across 7 bases. The CDR3 totals 18 residues. V lost 0 bases, J lost 0 bases, and 9 bases stayed unmatched. Germline loops: CDR1 SGHRS, CDR2 YFSETQ. CDR3 loop: CASSLEGQPMLAKNIQYF. CDR3 nucleotides: TGCGCCAGCAGCTTGGAGGGACAGCCGATGCTAGCCAAAAACATTCAGTACTTC.